These T cell receptor beta chains were read from a single sample in a study of beta chain features in type 1 diabetes. Produced via immunoSEQ multiplex PCR; TCRdb's table is partial and in-frame only. The table has roughly 100,000 clones, 25% to 30% seen once. Sample: central memory CD4+ T cells from blood. These receptors came from a woman aged 18-29 years with type 1 diabetes. Each CDR3 is given with its conserved first and last residue. D genes are given only for firm matches. Clone size is stated in some rows and not others, as once, few, many or a class when expanded.

V: TRBV30; size: NA; J: TRBJ2-5; D: NA; CDR3: CALTVNQETQYF; DNA: TGTGCCTTGACAGTGAACCAAGAGACCCAGTACTTC
V: TRBV28; size: NA; J: TRBJ1-2; D: NA; CDR3: CASSLWGANNYGYTF; DNA: TGTGCCAGCAGTTTATGGGGGGCCAATAACTATGGCTACACCTTC
V: TRBV4-1; size: many; J: TRBJ1-2; D: NA; CDR3: CASSQSQLSGYTF; DNA: TGCGCCAGCAGCCAAAGCCAATTGAGCGGCTACACCTTC
V: TRBV5-4; size: few; J: TRBJ1-2; D: NA; CDR3: CASSLQVGNGYTF; DNA: TGTGCCAGCAGCTTACAGGTCGGTAATGGCTACACCTTC
V: TRBV7-8; size: NA; J: TRBJ2-3; D: TRBD2; CDR3: CASSSGTSGTDTQYF; DNA: TGTGCCAGCAGCTCCGGGACTAGCGGCACAGATACGCAGTATTTT
V: TRBV5-1; size: NA; J: TRBJ2-5; D: NA; CDR3: CASTLGPSSAQETQYF; DNA: TGCGCCAGCACCTTGGGGCCCTCTAGCGCTCAAGAGACCCAGTACTTC
V: TRBV7-2; size: few; J: TRBJ2-7; D: NA; CDR3: CASSPSEGGGSYEQYF; DNA: TGTGCCAGCAGCCCTAGCGAGGGGGGGGGCTCCTACGAGCAGTACTTC
V: TRBV28; size: NA; J: TRBJ2-1; D: NA; CDR3: CASSRLGSSYNEQFF; DNA: TGTGCCAGCAGTCGCCTCGGGAGCTCCTACAATGAGCAGTTCTTC
V: TRBV30; size: NA; J: TRBJ2-4; D: TRBD2; CDR3: CAWSVPRGDIQYF; DNA: TGTGCCTGGAGTGTGCCTCGGGGGGACATTCAGTACTTC
V: TRBV28; size: few; J: TRBJ1-1; D: NA; CDR3: CASSPWTDEKAFF; DNA: TGTGCCAGCAGTCCCTGGACAGATGAGAAAGCTTTCTTT
V: TRBV11-2; size: NA; J: TRBJ2-5; D: TRBD1; CDR3: CASSYGQGQETQYF; DNA: TGTGCCAGCAGCTACGGACAGGGCCAAGAGACCCAGTACTTC
V: TRBV18; size: NA; J: TRBJ2-2; D: NA; CDR3: CASSPKRNTGELFF; DNA: TGTGCCAGCTCACCAAAGAGGAACACCGGGGAGCTGTTTTTT
V: TRBV29-1; size: NA; J: TRBJ2-3; D: TRBD1; CDR3: CSGGQGKDTQYF; DNA: TGCAGCGGGGGACAGGGGAAAGATACGCAGTATTTT
V: TRBV14; size: NA; J: TRBJ1-3; D: NA; CDR3: CASSQFKGKGNTIYF; DNA: TGTGCCAGCAGCCAATTTAAGGGGAAAGGAAACACCATATATTTT
V: TRBV4-3; size: many; J: TRBJ2-1; D: NA; CDR3: CASSSHPGGYNEQFF; DNA: TGCGCCAGCAGTTCACACCCCGGAGGCTACAATGAGCAGTTCTTC
V: TRBV7-9; size: few; J: TRBJ2-3; D: TRBD1; CDR3: CASSQQGASTDTQYF; DNA: TGTGCCAGCAGCCAACAGGGGGCGAGCACAGATACGCAGTATTTT
V: TRBV9; size: NA; J: TRBJ2-1; D: NA; CDR3: CASSVGDSTYNEQFF; DNA: TGTGCCAGCAGCGTAGGGGACTCAACCTACAATGAGCAGTTCTTC
V: TRBV7-9; size: few; J: TRBJ2-7; D: NA; CDR3: CASSLALGTYSYEQYF; DNA: TGTGCCAGCAGCTTAGCTTTGGGGACTTACTCCTACGAGCAGTACTTC
V: TRBV6-6; size: NA; J: TRBJ2-6; D: NA; CDR3: CASSGQGTGANVLTF; DNA: TGTGCCAGCAGTGGTCAGGGGACTGGGGCCAACGTCCTGACTTTC
V: TRBV7-2; size: few; J: TRBJ1-2; D: TRBD1; CDR3: CASSPPGGSNYGYTF; DNA: TGTGCCAGCAGCCCTCCAGGGGGGTCGAACTATGGCTACACCTTC
V: TRBV7-9; size: few; J: TRBJ2-1; D: TRBD1; CDR3: CASSLTGSEQFF; DNA: TGTGCCAGCAGCTTGACAGGGAGTGAGCAGTTCTTC
V: TRBV11-2; size: NA; J: TRBJ2-3; D: TRBD2; CDR3: CASSFTLRGREDTQYF; DNA: TGTGCCAGCAGCTTCACCCTTCGCGGGAGGGAGGATACGCAGTATTTT
V: TRBV27; size: NA; J: TRBJ2-3; D: NA; CDR3: CASRHKPLTDTQYF; DNA: TGTGCCAGTAGACACAAACCCCTGACAGATACGCAGTATTTT
V: TRBV7-2; size: NA; J: TRBJ2-1; D: TRBD2; CDR3: CASSLAGGFNEQFF; DNA: TGTGCCAGCAGCCTAGCGGGAGGGTTCAATGAGCAGTTCTTC
V: TRBV7-8; size: once; J: TRBJ2-3; D: NA; CDR3: CASSSPDQGTDTQYF; DNA: TGTGCCAGCAGCTCACCAGATCAGGGGACAGATACGCAGTATTTT
V: TRBV29-1; size: few; J: TRBJ1-2; D: NA; CDR3: CSVSKGPYGYTF; DNA: TGCAGCGTTTCCAAGGGGCCCTATGGCTACACCTTC
V: TRBV6-1; size: NA; J: TRBJ2-1; D: TRBD1; CDR3: CAGRQGIGNEQFF; DNA: TGTGCCGGTCGACAGGGGATTGGAAATGAGCAGTTCTTC
V: TRBV25-1; size: NA; J: TRBJ2-1; D: TRBD2; CDR3: CASTSRAGGNYNEQFF; DNA: TGTGCCAGCACATCTAGAGCGGGAGGGAACTACAATGAGCAGTTCTTC
V: TRBV29-1; size: few; J: TRBJ2-5; D: NA; CDR3: CSVQTHQQETQYF; DNA: TGCAGCGTCCAGACTCACCAGCAAGAGACCCAGTACTTC
V: TRBV7-9; size: few; J: TRBJ1-1; D: NA; CDR3: CASSLSPGNTEAFF; DNA: TGTGCCAGCAGCTTATCTCCGGGGAACACTGAAGCTTTCTTT
V: TRBV29-1; size: NA; J: TRBJ2-7; D: TRBD1; CDR3: CSVEEGPGAGGYSRPYEQYF; DNA: TGCAGCGTTGAGGAGGGGCCGGGGGCAGGGGGCTACTCCCGTCCCTACGAGCAGTACTTC